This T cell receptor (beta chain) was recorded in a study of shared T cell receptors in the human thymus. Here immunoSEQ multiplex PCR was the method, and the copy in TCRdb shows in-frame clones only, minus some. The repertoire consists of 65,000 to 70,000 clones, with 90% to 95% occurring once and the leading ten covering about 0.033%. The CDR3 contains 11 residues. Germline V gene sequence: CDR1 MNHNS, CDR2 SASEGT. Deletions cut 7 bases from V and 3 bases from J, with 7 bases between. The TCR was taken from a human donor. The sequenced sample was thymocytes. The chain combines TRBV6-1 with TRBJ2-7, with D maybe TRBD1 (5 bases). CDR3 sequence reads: CASKQDYEQYF. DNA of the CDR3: TGTGCCAGCAAACAGGACTACGAGCAGTACTTC.